Given below is one TCR beta chain in context. The record originates from a study of blood T cell repertoires in COVID-19. Study-wide background: From the United States, Italy and Spain came samples of acute and convalescent COVID-19. From T cells, B-cell-depleted T cells, or PBMCs came the material, which was cDNA or gDNA.

Original processing notes: From reference gene primer amplification, estimates of nucleated cell counts were derived. Sequencing was performed with immunoSEQ multiplex PCR; in TCRdb, only in-frame clones are kept and a portion is missing. V and J calls and clone size come straight from that table; D and trimming were deduced from the DNA. The sample has about 100,000 clones, about 86% seen once; the top ten hold about 4.6%. Per the germline V gene, CDR1 is SGHKS and CDR2 is YYEKEE (reference sequence). There are 14 residues in the CDR3. Trimming removed 4 bases from V and 1 base from J, with 11 bases in between.

The rearrangement uses TRBV5-5 and TRBJ1-1; unclear D gene. The sequence derives from a human donor in a cohort sampled during active COVID-19. The sequenced sample consisted of peripheral blood. CDR3 in amino acids: CASSSVTGNTEAFF. The CDR3 region has the DNA TGTGCCAGCAGCAGTGTGACGGGGAACACTGAAGCTTTCTTT. Together with reference TRBV5-5 and TRBJ1-1, the CDR3 gives the full variable domain: DAGVTQSPTHLIKTRGQQVTLRCSPISGHKSVSWYQQVLGQGPQFIFQYYEKEERGRGNFPDRFSARQFPNYSSELNVNALLLGDSALYLCASSSVTGNTEAFFGQGTRLTVV.